The 13 T cell receptor beta chains presented below share a single source sample, sequenced in a study of shared T cell receptors in the human thymus. Sequencing used immunoSEQ multiplex PCR; TCRdb keeps in-frame clones, though not all of them. The sample consists of 500,000 to 850,000 clones, about 89% of them appearing once. These data were likewise used in another study, on human thymus T cells.

The material sequenced was thymocytes. All receptors come from a boy under two years old with a congenital heart defect.

The gene calls are TRBV10-3 and TRBJ2-5; 7 nucleotides agree with TRBD2. Germline CDR1 reads ENHRY; CDR2 reads SYGVKD. The CDR3 consists of 15 residues. V dropped 0 bases and J dropped 4; count of bases not matched to a gene: 5. CDR3 in DNA: TGTGCCATCAGTGAGTCCAGCGGGGAACCAGAGACCCAGTACTTC. It specifies CAISESSGEPETQYF.

This sequence joins TRBV9 and TRBJ2-1, with 7 bases fitting TRBD2. The CDR3 runs 16 residues. V shed 0 bases and J 4 bases; nucleotides not matched to a gene: 7. CDR1 and CDR2 (germline): SGDLS, YYNGEE. CDR3 in DNA: TGTGCCAGCAGCGTAGGGGAGGGATCGAGATACAATGAGCAGTTCTTC. It codes for CASSVGEGSRYNEQFF.

V and J are TRBV2 and TRBJ2-2; possible D gene TRBD1, 5 bases. The CDR3 covers 14 residues. The germline V and J ends were trimmed by 5 bases and 7 bases, with 14 bases remaining between them. The germline gives CDR1 SNHLY, CDR2 FYNNEI. Here the CDR3 reads CASSPLGQCGELFF. The CDR3 bases are TGTGCCAGCAGTCCCCTGGGGCAGTGCGGGGAGCTGTTTTTT.

The chain uses TRBV5-1 and TRBJ1-1; possibly TRBD1 for D (6 bases). The CDR3 has 14 residues. V was trimmed by 4 bases and J by 6 bases, leaving 16 bases between them. Germline loops: CDR1 SGHRS, CDR2 YFSETQ. The chain's CDR3 is CASSARTGTAEAFF. CDR3 DNA sequence: TGCGCCAGCAGCGCCCGTACAGGGACGGCTGAAGCTTTCTTT.

This CDR3 reads CASSPLVSESSYEQYF. The DNA for the CDR3 is TGTGCCAGCAGTCCCCTGGTCTCCGAGAGCTCCTACGAGCAGTACTTC. This sequence joins TRBV27 and TRBJ2-7, with D uncertain. From germline, CDR1 is MNHEY and CDR2 SMNVEV (reference sequence). This CDR3 spans 16 amino acids. The ends were cut back, 5 bases at V and 0 bases at J, with 17 bases in the middle.

V and J are TRBV4-3 and TRBJ1-1; D is perhaps TRBD1 (6 bases). V lost 1 base to trimming and J lost 3 bases, with 15 bases between them. The CDR3 spans 16 residues. The germline V gene has CDR1 LGHNA and CDR2 YSLEER. CDR3 DNA: TGCGCCAGCAGCCAAGGCTTTGACAGGACGTACACTGAAGCTTTCTTT. Translated, it gives CASSQGFDRTYTEAFF.

V usage is TRBV30 and J usage is TRBJ2-2; 10 positions agree with TRBD1. The CDR3 is 17 amino acids. The V and J ends lost 8 bases and 3 bases, in that order; junction bases with no gene match: 15. In germline, CDR1 is GTSNPN, CDR2 SVGIG (reference sequence). CDR3 DNA sequence: TGTGCCGCCTCGGGACAGGGGCGTGAATGGTACACCGGGGAGCTGTTTTTT. It codes for CAASGQGREWYTGELFF.

The genes are TRBV27 and TRBJ2-7, with TRBD1 as a possible D gene (6 bases). The germline CDR1 and CDR2 sequences are MNHEY and SMNVEV (reference sequence). V shed 2 bases and J shed 6 bases, with 17 bases lying between them. The CDR3 loop spans 15 amino acids. The CDR3 loop reads CASSLNRDHSCEQYF. Here the CDR3 DNA reads TGTGCCAGCAGTTTAAACAGGGACCATTCATGCGAGCAGTACTTC.

A single count supports this clone. CDR3 sequence: CASSTMNTEAFF. In DNA, the CDR3 is TGTGCCAGCAGTACAATGAACACTGAAGCTTTCTTT. This sequence joins TRBV2 and TRBJ1-1; D is unresolved. The CDR3 consists of 12 residues. Germline V gives CDR1 SNHLY, CDR2 FYNNEI. Between the trimmed V and J ends, which lost 5 bases and 0 bases, there was a span of 4 bases.

The gene calls are TRBV5-4 and TRBJ2-2, with 10 positions matching TRBD2. V shed 3 bases, J shed 5 bases, and the junction held 4 bases outside the gene matches. Germline V lookup: CDR1 SGHNT, CDR2 YYREEE (reference sequence). There are 15 residues in the CDR3. CDR3 in amino acids: CASSSGLALTGELFF. CDR3 coding DNA: TGTGCCAGCAGCTCGGGACTAGCGCTAACCGGGGAGCTGTTTTTT.

V is TRBV27 and J is TRBJ2-3; possibly TRBD2 for D (6 bases). The V gene lost 3 bases and the J gene lost 2 bases, with 12 bases spanning the gap. Germline assignment: CDR1 MNHEY and CDR2 SMNVEV (reference sequence). This CDR3 has 15 residues. CDR3: CASSLEGPLTDTQYF. CDR3 nucleotides: TGTGCCAGCAGTTTGGAGGGGCCACTCACAGATACGCAGTATTTT.

V usage is TRBV19 and J usage is TRBJ2-1, with 7 bases lining up with TRBD1. The CDR3 has 18 residues. V dropped 0 bases and J dropped 5; count of bases not matched to a gene: 13. CDR1 is LNHDA, CDR2 SQIVND, per germline (reference sequence). The CDR3 sequence: CASSIDKLPRQGDNEQFF. CDR3 coding DNA: TGTGCCAGTAGTATAGATAAGCTGCCCCGACAGGGCGACAATGAGCAGTTCTTC.

This chain links TRBV30 with TRBJ2-1; maybe TRBD1 (6 bases). Looked up from germline, CDR1 is GTSNPN and CDR2 is SVGIG (reference sequence). The CDR3 runs to 14 residues. V lost 4 bases and J 3 bases, leaving 13 bases between the germline ends. CDR3 sequence reads: CAWIGTTDYNEQFF. For the CDR3, the DNA is TGTGCCTGGATCGGGACAACGGACTACAATGAGCAGTTCTTC.